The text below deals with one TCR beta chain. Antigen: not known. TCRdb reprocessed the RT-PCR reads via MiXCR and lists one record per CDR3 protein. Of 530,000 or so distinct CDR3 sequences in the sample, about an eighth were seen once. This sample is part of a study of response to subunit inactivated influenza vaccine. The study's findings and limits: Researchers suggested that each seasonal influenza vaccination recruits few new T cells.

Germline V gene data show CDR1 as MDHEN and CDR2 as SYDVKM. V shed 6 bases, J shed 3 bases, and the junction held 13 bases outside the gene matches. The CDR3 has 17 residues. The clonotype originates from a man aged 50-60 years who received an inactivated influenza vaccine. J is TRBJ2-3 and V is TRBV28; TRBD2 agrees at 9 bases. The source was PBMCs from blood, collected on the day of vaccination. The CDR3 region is CASSVDGGTSKTDTQYF. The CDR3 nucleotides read TGTGCCAGCAGCGTCGACGGCGGGACTAGCAAAACAGATACGCAGTATTTT.